This T cell receptor (beta chain) was sequenced for a study of blood T cell repertoires in COVID-19. Study details: Some COVID-19 samples were acute and others convalescent; all came from the United States, Italy and Spain.

TCRdb's copy holds only in-frame clones and misses some; the assay was immunoSEQ multiplex PCR. The sample has about 140,000 clones, 80% to 85% seen once. The TCR originated in an older woman with acute or convalescent COVID-19. The sequenced material came from peripheral blood.

The CDR3 sequence is CASAYLAGQGDWTGELFF. CDR3 nucleotide sequence: TGTGCCAGTGCATACCTGGCAGGGCAGGGGGATTGGACCGGGGAGCTGTTTTTT. The chain recombines TRBV27 with TRBJ2-2, with 7 bases that match TRBD1. V lost 9 bases to trimming and J lost 5 bases; unmatched junction nucleotides: 21. The CDR3 contains 18 residues. The germline CDR1 and CDR2 sequences are MNHEY and SMNVEV (reference sequence).